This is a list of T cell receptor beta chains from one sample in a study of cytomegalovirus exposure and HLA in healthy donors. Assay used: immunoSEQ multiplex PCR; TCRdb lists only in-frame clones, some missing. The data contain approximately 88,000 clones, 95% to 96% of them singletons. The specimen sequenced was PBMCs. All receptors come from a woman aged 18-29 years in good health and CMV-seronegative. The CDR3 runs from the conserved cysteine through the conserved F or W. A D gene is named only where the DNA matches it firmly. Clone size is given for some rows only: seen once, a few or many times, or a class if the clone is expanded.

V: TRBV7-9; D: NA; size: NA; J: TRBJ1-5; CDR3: CASSLQDQPQHF; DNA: TGTGCCAGCAGCTTACAGGATCAGCCCCAGCATTTT
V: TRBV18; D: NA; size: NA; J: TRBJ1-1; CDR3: CASSPPFRQAGTEAFF; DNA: TGTGCCAGCTCACCACCGTTTCGTCAGGCGGGCACTGAAGCTTTCTTT
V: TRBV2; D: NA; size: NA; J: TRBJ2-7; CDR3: CASTRSYEQYF; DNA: TGTGCCAGCACCCGCTCCTACGAGCAGTACTTC
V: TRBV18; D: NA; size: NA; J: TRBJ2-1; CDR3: CASSPTGSIYNEQFF; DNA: TGTGCCAGCTCACCAACAGGGAGCATCTACAATGAGCAGTTCTTC
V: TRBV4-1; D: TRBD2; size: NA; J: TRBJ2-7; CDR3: CASSQVQGGGYEQYF; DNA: TGCGCCAGCAGCCAAGTTCAGGGCGGGGGCTACGAGCAGTACTTC
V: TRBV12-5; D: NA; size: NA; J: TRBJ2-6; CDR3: CASGLLSGYSGANVLTF; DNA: TGTGCTAGTGGTTTGTTGTCAGGGTACTCTGGGGCCAACGTCCTGACTTTC
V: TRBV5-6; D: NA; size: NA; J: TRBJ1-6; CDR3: CASSQWFYSPLHF; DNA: TGTGCCAGCAGCCAGTGGTTTTATTCACCCCTCCACTTT
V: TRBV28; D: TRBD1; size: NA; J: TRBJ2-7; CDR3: CASSRGQGGTGWSYEQYF; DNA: TGTGCCAGCAGCCGAGGACAGGGGGGGACGGGGTGGTCCTACGAGCAGTACTTC
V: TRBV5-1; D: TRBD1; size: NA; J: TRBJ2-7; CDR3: CASRNRQGVNYEQYF; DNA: TGCGCCAGCAGAAACCGACAGGGGGTTAACTACGAGCAGTACTTC
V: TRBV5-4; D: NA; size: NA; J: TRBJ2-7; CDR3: CASSLNGNFEQYF; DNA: TGTGCCAGCAGCTTGAACGGGAACTTCGAGCAGTACTTC
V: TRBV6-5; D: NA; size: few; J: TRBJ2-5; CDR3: CASSTPTVGTQYF; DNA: TGTGCCAGCAGTACTCCGACAGTGGGGACCCAGTACTTC
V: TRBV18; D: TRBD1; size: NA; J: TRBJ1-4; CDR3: CASSPGQGGEKLFF; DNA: TGTGCCAGCTCACCGGGACAGGGGGGTGAAAAACTGTTTTTT
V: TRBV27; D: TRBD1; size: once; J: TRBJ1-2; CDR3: CASTRTGVAGYTF; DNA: TGTGCCAGCACGAGAACAGGGGTGGCTGGCTACACCTTC
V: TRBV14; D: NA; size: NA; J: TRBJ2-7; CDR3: CASSQEHLLYEQYF; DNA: TGTGCCAGCAGCCAAGAACACCTTTTATACGAGCAGTACTTC